This passage covers 21 T cell receptor beta chains from one sample sequenced in a study of blood T cell repertoires in COVID-19. Generated by immunoSEQ multiplex PCR, the TCRdb table keeps only in-frame clones and is missing some. The sample holds approximately 200,000 clones, roughly four fifths seen once. Sequenced: peripheral blood. The receptors were sampled from a woman of 80 years or more with COVID-19, enrolled during active disease.

The genes are TRBV29-1 and TRBJ1-4, with D tentatively TRBD1 (6 bases). Germline V gene data show CDR1 as SQVTM and CDR2 as ANQGSEA. With 6 bases removed from V and 5 bases from J, the gap between germline ends came to 19 bases. The CDR3 totals 15 residues. The CDR3 DNA is TGCAGCGTGGTCGACGCACAGGGAGGGAATGAAAAACTGTTTTTT. Translation gives CSVVDAQGGNEKLFF.

This clone has only one observation. This chain uses TRBV9 with TRBJ1-4; possibly TRBD1 for D (6 bases). The CDR3 spans 17 residues. The V gene lost 3 bases and the J gene lost 0 bases, with 15 bases spanning the gap. Germline loops: CDR1 SGDLS, CDR2 YYNGEE. CDR3 DNA sequence: TGTGCCAGCAGCGCAGGGGAGGGCATAGCAACTAATGAAAAACTGTTTTTT. Translated, it gives CASSAGEGIATNEKLFF.

The genes are TRBV4-1 and TRBJ1-5; 7 nucleotides line up with TRBD1. The germline CDR1 and CDR2 sequences are MGHRA and YSYEKL. CDR3 size: 18 residues. The V and J ends lost 0 bases and 1 base, in that order; junction bases with no gene match: 9. CDR3 in DNA: TGCGCCAGCAGCCAAGATCTCGGAGGGGGCATCAGCAATCAGCCCCAGCATTTT. It encodes CASSQDLGGGISNQPQHF.

J is TRBJ1-2 and V is TRBV3-1 (or the pseudogene TRBV3-2); 10 bases match TRBD1. The CDR3 is 14 amino acids. CDR1 LGHDT and CDR2 YNNKEL come from the germline V gene (reference sequence). Trimming cost V 4 bases and J 8 bases; bases outside gene matches: 7. CDR3 region: CASSPGQGSSGYTF. As DNA, the CDR3 is TGTGCCAGCAGCCCGGGACAGGGGTCTTCGGGCTACACCTTC.

This clone was counted between two and nine times. J is TRBJ2-7 and V is TRBV5-4; 7 bases map to TRBD1. The CDR3 is 15 residues long. Germline V CDR1 and CDR2: SGHNT, YYREEE (reference sequence). V was clipped by 0 bases and J by 3 bases; unmatched bases: 6. CDR3 in amino acids: CASSLAKQGNYEQYF. CDR3 nucleotide sequence: TGTGCCAGCAGCTTGGCTAAACAGGGGAACTACGAGCAGTACTTC.

V gene TRBV7-9 combines with J gene TRBJ2-1; possible D gene TRBD2, 5 bases. In germline, CDR1 is SEHNR, CDR2 FQNEAQ (reference sequence). The CDR3 is 14 residues long. Trimming removed 4 bases from V and 6 bases from J, with 13 bases in between. In DNA, the CDR3 is TGTGCCAGCAGCTCCGGACGGGCGGGCAATGAGCAGTTCTTC. As protein: CASSSGRAGNEQFF.

The CDR3 is CASSLVDQPQHF. CDR3 DNA sequence: TGTGCCAGCAGCTTGGTAGATCAGCCCCAGCATTTT. The chain employs TRBV5-6 and TRBJ1-5; D not certain. Trimming left V 0 bases short and J 5 bases short, with 3 bases between. Germline assignment: CDR1 SGHDT and CDR2 YYEEEE. The CDR3 is made up of 12 amino acids.

This clone was counted only a few times. The chain employs TRBV10-3 and TRBJ1-1; 12 nucleotides line up with TRBD1. CDR1 is ENHRY and CDR2 is SYGVKD in the germline V gene. After removal of 4 bases from V and 1 base from J, the junction contained 4 bases not matched to a gene. This CDR3 region has 16 residues. This CDR3 is CAISAGTGGWNTEAFF. CDR3 bases: TGTGCCATCAGTGCCGGGACAGGGGGCTGGAACACTGAAGCTTTCTTT.

V is TRBV28 and J is TRBJ2-2, with 10 bases identical to TRBD2. The ends lost 8 bases at V and 4 bases at J; junction bases unmatched: 10. The CDR3 sequence is 16 residues long. Per the germline V gene, CDR1 is MDHEN and CDR2 is SYDVKM. The CDR3 sequence is CASRVLAGAGTGELFF. As DNA, the CDR3 is TGTGCCAGCCGTGTCCTAGCGGGAGCGGGCACCGGGGAGCTGTTTTTT.

This sequence joins TRBV5-1 and TRBJ1-2; 7 bases are a match to TRBD1. The ends lost 4 bases at V and 8 bases at J; junction bases unmatched: 5. CDR3 length: 12 amino acids. CDR1 and CDR2 from the germline V gene are SGHRS and YFSETQ. CDR3 coding DNA: TGCGCCAGCAGCCCCCAGGGGGACGGCTACACCTTC. Its translation is CASSPQGDGYTF. The full variable domain, rest sourced from reference TRBV5-1 and TRBJ1-2, is KAGVTQTPRYLIKTRGQQVTLSCSPISGHRSVSWYQQTPGQGLQFLFEYFSETQRNKGNFPGRFSGRQFSNSRSEMNVSTLELGDSALYLCASSPQGDGYTFGSGTRLTVV.

The rearrangement uses TRBV9 and TRBJ2-5, with 11 positions matching TRBD2. Looked up from germline, CDR1 is SGDLS and CDR2 is YYNGEE. This CDR3 contains 16 residues. The V segment lost 4 bases and the J segment 4 bases; nucleotides outside the gene matches: 9. The CDR3 is CASSTRRLAGLETQYF. CDR3 nucleotide sequence: TGTGCCAGCAGCACCCGGCGACTAGCGGGGCTAGAGACCCAGTACTTC.

In the case of this clone: This sample includes further DNA sequences coding for the same CDR3. This chain links TRBV7-3 with TRBJ1-1, with unresolved D. The CDR3 extends over 14 amino acids. Germline V gene lookup returns CDR1 SGHTA and CDR2 FQGTGA. V was pared by 2 bases and J by 1 base, with 8 bases between. The CDR3 coding sequence is TGTGCCAGCAGCTTAGGCCACCAGAACACTGAAGCTTTCTTT. Protein: CASSLGHQNTEAFF. The variable domain in full, with the rest retrieved from reference TRBV7-3 and TRBJ1-1, is GAGVSQTPSNKVTEKGKYVELRCDPISGHTALYWYRQSLGQGPEFLIYFQGTGAADDSGLPNDRFFAVRPEGSVSTLKIQRTERGDSAVYLCASSLGHQNTEAFFGQGTRLTVV.

The J gene is TRBJ2-1, the V gene TRBV20-1; possibly TRBD1 for D (5 bases). Germline values: CDR1 DFQATT, CDR2 SNEGSKA (reference sequence). This CDR3 is 11 amino acids long. Trimming left V 5 bases short and J 12 bases short, with 14 bases between. Here the CDR3 DNA reads TGCAGTGCTCAGACAGACTTTTGGCAGTTCTTC. It translates to CSAQTDFWQFF.

The rearrangement uses TRBV28 and TRBJ1-2; TRBD1 might be the D (5 bases). V lost 3 bases and J lost 2, with 10 bases in between. CDR1 MDHEN and CDR2 SYDVKM come from the germline V gene. The CDR3 runs to 14 residues. As DNA, the CDR3 is TGTGCCAGCAGTTTTGGAGGGGAAAACTATGGCTACACCTTC. The encoded protein is CASSFGGENYGYTF.

The chain is built from TRBV6-5 and TRBJ1-2; D gene unclear. Between the trimmed V and J ends, which lost 2 bases and 0 bases, there was a span of 13 bases. The CDR3 is made up of 16 amino acids. The V gene's germline CDR1 is MNHEY and CDR2 SVGAGI. DNA for the CDR3: TGTGCCAGCAGTTACACCTACCTCACTCCTAACTATGGCTACACCTTC. Amino acid sequence: CASSYTYLTPNYGYTF.

This clone came up a few times. The chain links TRBV2 to TRBJ1-5; 7 bases are a match to TRBD1. Germline V gene data show CDR1 as SNHLY and CDR2 as FYNNEI. V trimming: 6 bases; J trimming: 5 bases; junction bases outside the gene matches: 7. The CDR3 runs 14 residues. CDR3 in amino acids: CASRQNTGDQPQHF. The CDR3 DNA sequence: TGTGCCAGCAGACAGAATACAGGGGATCAGCCCCAGCATTTT.

V gene TRBV27 combines with J gene TRBJ2-2; D ambiguous. This CDR3 has 14 amino acids. Trimming shortened V by 2 bases and J by 5 bases, and 9 bases separated the two germline ends. CDR1 is MNHEY and CDR2 is SMNVEV in the germline V gene (reference sequence). The CDR3, as DNA: TGTGCCAGCAGTTTACCCGACAAAACCGGGGAGCTGTTTTTT. Its protein product is CASSLPDKTGELFF.

This sequence joins TRBV29-1 and TRBJ2-2; 7 bases fit TRBD2. Germline values: CDR1 SQVTM, CDR2 ANQGSEA. CDR3 length: 11 amino acids. After removal of 7 bases from V and 7 bases from J, the junction contained 3 bases not matched to a gene. The CDR3 coding sequence is TGCAGCGCTCGCGGGAGCGGGGAGCTGTTTTTT. Its protein is CSARGSGELFF.

This chain joins TRBV2 and TRBJ2-2; D perhaps matches TRBD1 (5 bases). Per the germline V gene, CDR1 is SNHLY and CDR2 is FYNNEI. CDR3 size: 15 residues. Trimming removed 5 bases at V and 9 bases at J, with 19 bases between. The CDR3 is CASSPGSVGARELFF. CDR3 sequence (DNA): TGTGCCAGCAGTCCGGGTTCCGTTGGGGCCCGGGAGCTGTTTTTT.

The chain uses TRBV2 and TRBJ2-1, with 8 bases identical to TRBD2. Germline lookup yields CDR1 SNHLY and CDR2 FYNNEI. The V and J ends lost 8 bases and 6 bases, in that order; junction bases with no gene match: 12. The CDR3 spans 15 residues. The CDR3 loop reads CASGGAGTRRNEQFF. In nucleotides, the CDR3 is TGTGCCAGCGGGGGGGCCGGGACTAGGCGCAATGAGCAGTTCTTC.

V usage is TRBV2 and J usage is TRBJ2-5, with 11 nucleotides matching TRBD1. This CDR3 comprises 13 residues. Germline CDR1 SNHLY, CDR2 FYNNEI. V lost 6 bases and J lost 5; bases outside the gene matches: 2. CDR3 nucleotide sequence: TGTGCCAGCAGGGACAGGGGGCCGGAGACCCAGTACTTC. Encoded protein: CASRDRGPETQYF.